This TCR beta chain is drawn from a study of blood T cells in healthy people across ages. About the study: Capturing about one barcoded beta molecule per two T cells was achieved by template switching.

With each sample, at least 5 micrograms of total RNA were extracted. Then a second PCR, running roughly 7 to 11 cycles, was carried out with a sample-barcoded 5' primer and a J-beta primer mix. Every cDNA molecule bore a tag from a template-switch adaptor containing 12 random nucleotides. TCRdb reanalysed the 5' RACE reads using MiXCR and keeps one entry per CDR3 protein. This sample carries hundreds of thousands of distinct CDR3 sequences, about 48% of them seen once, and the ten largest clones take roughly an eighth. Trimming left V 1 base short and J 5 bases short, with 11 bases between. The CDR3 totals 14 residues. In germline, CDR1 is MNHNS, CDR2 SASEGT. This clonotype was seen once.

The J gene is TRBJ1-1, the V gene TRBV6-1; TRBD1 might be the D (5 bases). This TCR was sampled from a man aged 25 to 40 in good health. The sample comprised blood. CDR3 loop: CASSEVQVRTEAFF. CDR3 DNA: TGTGCCAGCAGTGAAGTACAGGTTAGGACTGAAGCTTTCTTT.